This T cell receptor beta chain emerged from a study of blood T cells in healthy people across ages. Overall study results and limits: Relative to aged donors, long-lived donors carried more naive CD4+ cells and displayed higher diversity.

This clonotype was counted only a few times. Its antigen remains unknown. From germline, CDR1 is LNHDA and CDR2 SQIVND (reference sequence). This CDR3 is 15 amino acids long. V trimming: 9 bases; J trimming: 5 bases; junction bases outside the gene matches: 15. It was with a sample-barcoded 5' primer and a J-beta primer mix that a second PCR of about 6 to 12 cycles was run. With 12 random nucleotides, a template-switch adaptor tagged each individual cDNA molecule. TCRdb analysed the 5' RACE reads with MiXCR anew, one entry per CDR3 protein. Here the sample spans a few hundred thousand distinct CDR3 sequences, 45% to 65% being singletons.

J is TRBJ2-5 and V is TRBV19; the match to TRBD2 covers 7 bases. This sequence was found in a man in his sixties in good health. Input material: blood. CDR3 in DNA: TGTGCCAGCTCCCCCGTCGGGGGGTCAGGGGAGACCCAGTACTTC. Protein product: CASSPVGGSGETQYF.